One and the same sample provided the 27 T cell receptor beta chains below, sequenced in a study of blood T cell repertoires in COVID-19. The data were produced by immunoSEQ multiplex PCR, yet TCRdb's version contains in-frame clones alone and is incomplete. The sample has under 250,000 clones; about four fifths are singletons. Input material: peripheral blood. The receptors were gathered from a woman in her twenties or thirties who had recovered from COVID-19.

The chain uses TRBV6-5 and TRBJ1-3; maybe TRBD1 (6 bases). Germline assignment: CDR1 MNHEY and CDR2 SVGAGI. V lost 6 bases, J lost 1 base, and 13 bases lay in between. The CDR3 extends over 15 amino acids. CDR3 nucleotide sequence: TGTGCCAGCAGCTTACAGGGTCAGTCTGGAAACACCATATATTTT. As protein: CASSLQGQSGNTIYF.

The gene calls are TRBV3-1 (or the pseudogene TRBV3-2) and TRBJ2-1; the match to TRBD2 covers 8 bases. Germline V CDR1 and CDR2: LGHDT, YNNKEL (reference sequence). This CDR3 is built from 14 residues. The junction had 6 bases not matched to a gene; V was cut back by 6 bases and J by 5 bases. In DNA form, the CDR3 reads TGTGCCAGCAGGGAGCGGGAGAGTAACAATGAGCAGTTCTTC. It encodes CASRERESNNEQFF.

The CDR3 region is CASSGSTSAQSTDTQYF. The CDR3 nucleotides read TGTGCCAGTAGTGGATCGACTAGCGCCCAAAGCACAGATACGCAGTATTTT. J is TRBJ2-3 and V is TRBV19, with TRBD2 matching over 8 bases. The ends lost 5 bases at V and 0 bases at J; junction bases unmatched: 10. Germline V CDR1 and CDR2: LNHDA, SQIVND (reference sequence). The CDR3 contains 17 residues.

The V gene is TRBV27, the J gene TRBJ2-5; 7 bases map to TRBD2. The germline V gene has CDR1 MNHEY and CDR2 SMNVEV (reference sequence). V was clipped by 0 bases and J by 7 bases; unmatched bases: 11. CDR3 length: 16 amino acids. The CDR3: CASSLSSGSSGGTQYF. The CDR3 DNA reads as TGTGCCAGCAGTTTATCCTCGGGATCCTCGGGGGGGACCCAGTACTTC.

This sequence joins TRBV19 and TRBJ2-7, with TRBD2 matching over 7 bases. The germline V gene has CDR1 LNHDA and CDR2 SQIVND (reference sequence). V dropped 1 base and J dropped 7; count of bases not matched to a gene: 13. The CDR3 totals 16 residues. The DNA for the CDR3 is TGTGCCAGTAGTATAGCGTTCGGGACTACCCCGGGGGAGCAGTACTTC. Translated: CASSIAFGTTPGEQYF.

This clone was detected once. CDR3 in DNA: TGTGCCAGCACCCGGGGGGGAGGAGAGACCCAGTACTTC. Amino acid sequence: CASTRGGGETQYF. The gene calls are TRBV28 and TRBJ2-5; TRBD2 matches 8 bases. This CDR3 has 13 residues. Germline V lookup: CDR1 MDHEN, CDR2 SYDVKM. J was trimmed by 4 bases and V by 7 bases; bases with no gene match: 5.

The CDR3 loop is CASSILSGSYNEQFF. DNA for the CDR3: TGCGCCAGCAGCATACTTAGCGGGAGCTACAATGAGCAGTTCTTC. The chain recombines TRBV5-1 with TRBJ2-1; 9 bases are shared with TRBD2. The germline V gene has CDR1 SGHRS and CDR2 YFSETQ. The CDR3 totals 15 residues. Trimming removed 4 bases from V and 3 bases from J; junction bases left unmatched: 5.

This chain joins TRBV6-5 and TRBJ2-2; D uncertain. The ends were cut back, 2 bases at V and 5 bases at J, with 6 bases in the middle. CDR1 is MNHEY, CDR2 SVGAGI, per germline. The CDR3 runs to 13 residues. The CDR3: CASSYSETGELFF. The CDR3 DNA reads TGTGCCAGCAGTTACAGCGAAACCGGGGAGCTGTTTTTT.

V is TRBV4-1 and J is TRBJ1-1, with D possibly being TRBD1 (5 bases). Between the trimmed V and J ends, which lost 1 base and 5 bases, there was a span of 20 bases. CDR3 length: 17 residues. Germline-derived CDR1 and CDR2 are MGHRA and YSYEKL. The CDR3 protein is CASSQGLEDSSRTEAFF. The CDR3 coding sequence is TGCGCCAGCAGCCAAGGTCTAGAAGACAGCAGTAGGACTGAAGCTTTCTTT.

The V and J genes are TRBV18 and TRBJ1-2, with D possibly TRBD1 on 5 matching bases. This CDR3 comprises 14 residues. Trimming left V 6 bases short and J 0 bases short, with 11 bases between. The V gene's germline CDR1 is KGHSH and CDR2 LQKENI. CDR3 loop: CASSTTEANYGYTF. CDR3 sequence (DNA): TGTGCCAGCTCGACGACAGAAGCTAACTATGGCTACACCTTC. The whole variable domain, filled in from reference TRBV18 and TRBJ1-2, reads NAGVMQNPRHLVRRRGQEARLRCSPMKGHSHVYWYRQLPEEGLKFMVYLQKENIIDESGMPKERFSAEFPKEGPSILRIQQVVRGDSAAYFCASSTTEANYGYTFGSGTRLTVV.

This sequence joins TRBV7-9 and TRBJ1-6; 9 nucleotides line up with TRBD1. The V gene end was trimmed by 5 bases and the J gene end by 9 bases; junction bases not matched to a gene: 5. In germline, CDR1 is SEHNR, CDR2 FQNEAQ (reference sequence). The CDR3 is 14 residues long. CDR3 amino acids: CASSAGQGGSPLHF. CDR3 in DNA: TGTGCCAGCAGCGCGGGACAGGGCGGTTCACCCCTCCACTTT.

The chain employs TRBV4-2 and TRBJ2-3; no firm D call. CDR3 length: 15 amino acids. CDR1 and CDR2 from the germline V gene are LGHNA and YNFKEQ. Trimming took 2 bases from V and 1 from J, leaving 10 bases between them. The CDR3 DNA reads TGTGCCAGCAGCCAACCCGGAGTAGGCACAGATACGCAGTATTTT. It yields the protein CASSQPGVGTDTQYF.

The J gene is TRBJ2-7, the V gene TRBV7-3; TRBD1 is a possible D gene (7 bases). The germline gives CDR1 SGHTA, CDR2 FQGTGA. The CDR3 has 14 residues. Trimming pared 9 bases from V and 1 base from J, leaving 16 bases between. The CDR3 loop reads CASIGGTVSYEQYF. CDR3 nucleotide sequence: TGTGCCAGTATTGGGGGGACAGTTTCCTACGAGCAGTACTTC. Using reference TRBV7-3 and TRBJ2-7 for the parts outside the CDR3, the full variable domain is GAGVSQTPSNKVTEKGKYVELRCDPISGHTALYWYRQSLGQGPEFLIYFQGTGAADDSGLPNDRFFAVRPEGSVSTLKIQRTERGDSAVYLCASIGGTVSYEQYFGPGTRLTVT.

The rearrangement links TRBV28 to TRBJ2-7; 9 nucleotides line up with TRBD1. Germline V gene lookup returns CDR1 MDHEN and CDR2 SYDVKM. The CDR3 loop spans 15 amino acids. V was pared by 2 bases and J by 8 bases, with 10 bases of the junction left unmatched. The CDR3 sequence: CASSLQQGASLKQYF. CDR3 bases: TGTGCCAGCAGTTTACAACAGGGGGCCTCTTTAAAGCAGTACTTC.

A few counts support this clone. The chain recombines TRBV6-4 with TRBJ2-6; TRBD1 is a possible D gene (5 bases). V gave up 0 bases and J gave up 1 base, with 7 bases separating them. The CDR3 runs 16 residues. Germline CDR1 reads MRHNA; CDR2 reads SNTAGT. For the CDR3, the DNA is TGTGCCAGCAGTGACTCGAAGGGGTCTGGGGCCAACGTCCTGACTTTC. Residues: CASSDSKGSGANVLTF.

For the CDR3, the DNA is TGTGCCAGCAGCCTGGACCTGGGCGGCTACACCTTC. It codes for CASSLDLGGYTF. The chain links TRBV5-4 to TRBJ1-2, with D unresolved. Germline CDR1 is SGHNT and CDR2 is YYREEE (reference sequence). The CDR3 runs 12 residues. V was trimmed by 4 bases and J by 8 bases, leaving 12 bases between them. Based on the CDR3 plus reference TRBV5-4 and TRBJ1-2, the full variable domain is ETGVTQSPTHLIKTRGQQVTLRCSSQSGHNTVSWYQQALGQGPQFIFQYYREEENGRGNFPPRFSGLQFPNYSSELNVNALELDDSALYLCASSLDLGGYTFGSGTRLTVV.

In its sample, this clone was seen once. The chain joins TRBV7-9 to TRBJ1-1; D is uncertain. This CDR3 spans 11 amino acids. In germline, CDR1 is SEHNR, CDR2 FQNEAQ (reference sequence). Trimming shortened V by 5 bases and J by 7 bases, and 8 bases separated the two germline ends. CDR3 coding DNA: TGTGCCAGCAGCCTGAATAGTGAAGCTTTCTTT. This translates into CASSLNSEAFF.

The chain combines TRBV28 with TRBJ2-7, with TRBD2 matching over 7 bases. The junction had 6 bases not matched to a gene; V was cut back by 8 bases and J by 2 bases. The CDR3 length is 13 residues. Germline lookup yields CDR1 MDHEN and CDR2 SYDVKM. The CDR3 nucleotides are TGTGCCAGCGAGACTAGCTTCACCTACGAGCAGTACTTC. It specifies CASETSFTYEQYF. Drawing the rest from reference TRBV28 and TRBJ2-7, the complete variable domain is DVKVTQSSRYLVKRTGEKVFLECVQDMDHENMFWYRQDPGLGLRLIYFSYDVKMKEKGDIPEGYSVSREKKERFSLILESASTNQTSMYLCASETSFTYEQYFGPGTRLTVT.

The chain has TRBV4-1 and TRBJ2-7; no clear D. Germline CDR1 reads MGHRA; CDR2 reads YSYEKL. There are 14 residues in the CDR3. V lost 3 bases to trimming and J lost 1 base, with 10 bases between them. CDR3 amino acids: CASSHRLTSYEQYF. CDR3 nucleotides: TGCGCCAGCAGCCATCGACTGACTTCCTACGAGCAGTACTTC.

The chain employs TRBV7-9 and TRBJ1-2; 7 bases line up with TRBD1. There are 15 residues in the CDR3. V was pared by 5 bases and J by 3 bases, with 9 bases of the junction left unmatched. The germline V gene has CDR1 SEHNR and CDR2 FQNEAQ (reference sequence). CDR3 coding DNA: TGTGCCAGCAGCCACAGTACAGGGGATTACTATGGCTACACCTTC. This encodes CASSHSTGDYYGYTF.

This CDR3 reads CASSYSDRGPTDTQYF. The DNA of the CDR3 is TGTGCCAGCAGTTACTCGGACAGGGGCCCTACAGATACGCAGTATTTT. The chain uses TRBV6-6 and TRBJ2-3; 9 positions match TRBD1. Per germline, CDR1 MNHNY and CDR2 SVGAGI (reference sequence). The J segment lost 3 bases and the V segment lost 0 bases, leaving 4 bases of the junction unmatched. The CDR3 contains 16 residues.

The chain uses TRBV2 and TRBJ2-7; D is uncertain. Germline assignment: CDR1 SNHLY and CDR2 FYNNEI. Trimming took off 11 bases at V and 4 bases at J, with 12 bases between the two ends. This CDR3 is 11 amino acids long. CDR3 bases: TGTGCCGACAAAACCGAATACGAGCAGTACTTC. It yields the protein CADKTEYEQYF.

This rearrangement joins TRBV28 to TRBJ1-5; D possibly corresponds to TRBD1 (6 bases). From germline, CDR1 is MDHEN and CDR2 SYDVKM. This CDR3 contains 17 residues. V lost 6 bases to trimming and J lost 3 bases, with 21 bases between them. The CDR3 DNA reads as TGTGCCAGCAGGGACCCGGGACAACTAGGCTCCAATCAGCCCCAGCATTTT. Translating it yields CASRDPGQLGSNQPQHF.

The chain employs TRBV6-5 and TRBJ2-7, with a possible D match to TRBD2 (6 bases). The germline V gene has CDR1 MNHEY and CDR2 SVGAGI. V dropped 4 bases and J dropped 6 bases, with 16 bases sitting between them. The CDR3 contains 14 residues. CDR3 region: CASSSPLLGGEQYF. CDR3 DNA sequence: TGTGCCAGCAGTTCCCCGCTTCTGGGGGGCGAGCAGTACTTC.

The J gene is TRBJ1-1, the V gene TRBV6-5, with 8 positions matching TRBD1. The CDR3 has 13 amino acids. V was pared by 2 bases and J by 8 bases, with 4 bases of the junction left unmatched. CDR1 is MNHEY and CDR2 is SVGAGI in the germline V gene. The CDR3 is CASSYPGTGEAFF. CDR3 bases: TGTGCCAGCAGTTACCCGGGGACAGGCGAAGCTTTCTTT.

The chain uses TRBV19 and TRBJ2-1, with 7 nucleotides matching TRBD2. J lost 0 bases, V lost 1 base, and 3 bases had no gene match. The CDR3 is 16 amino acids. The germline V gene encodes CDR1 LNHDA and CDR2 SQIVND (reference sequence). The CDR3 DNA is TGTGCCAGTAGTATAGGAAGCGGGGTCTCCTACAATGAGCAGTTCTTC. Translating it yields CASSIGSGVSYNEQFF.

The V and J genes are TRBV6-6 and TRBJ2-7, with TRBD2 matching over 11 bases. Germline V gene data show CDR1 as MNHNY and CDR2 as SVGAGI (reference sequence). This CDR3 spans 14 amino acids. V was pared by 2 bases and J by 3 bases, with 0 bases of the junction left unmatched. The chain's CDR3 is CASSYTSGSYEQYF. The DNA of the CDR3 is TGTGCCAGCAGTTACACTAGCGGGAGCTACGAGCAGTACTTC.